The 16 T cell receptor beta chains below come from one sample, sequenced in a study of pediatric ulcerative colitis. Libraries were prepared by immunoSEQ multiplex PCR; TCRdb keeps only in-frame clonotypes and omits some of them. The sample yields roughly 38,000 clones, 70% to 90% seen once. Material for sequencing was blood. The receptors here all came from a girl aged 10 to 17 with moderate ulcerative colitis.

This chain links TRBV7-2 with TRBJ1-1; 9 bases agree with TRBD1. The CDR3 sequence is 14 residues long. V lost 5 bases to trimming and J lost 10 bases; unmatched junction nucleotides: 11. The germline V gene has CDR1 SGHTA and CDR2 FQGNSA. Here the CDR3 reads CASSPTPGQGAAFF. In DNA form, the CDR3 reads TGTGCCAGCAGCCCGACCCCGGGACAGGGTGCAGCTTTCTTT.

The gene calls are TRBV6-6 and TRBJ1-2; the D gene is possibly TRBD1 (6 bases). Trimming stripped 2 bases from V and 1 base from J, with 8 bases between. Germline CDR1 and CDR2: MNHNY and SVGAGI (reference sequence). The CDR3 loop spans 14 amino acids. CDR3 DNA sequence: TGTGCCAGCAGTTACGGGACAAATAACTATGGCTACACCTTC. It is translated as CASSYGTNNYGYTF.

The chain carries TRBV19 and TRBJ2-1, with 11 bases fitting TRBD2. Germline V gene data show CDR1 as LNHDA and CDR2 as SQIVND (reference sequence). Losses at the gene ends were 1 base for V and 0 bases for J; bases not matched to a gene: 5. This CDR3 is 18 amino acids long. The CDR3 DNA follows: TGTGCCAGTAGTATAGGACTAGCGGGACATACCTCCTACAATGAGCAGTTCTTC. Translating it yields CASSIGLAGHTSYNEQFF.

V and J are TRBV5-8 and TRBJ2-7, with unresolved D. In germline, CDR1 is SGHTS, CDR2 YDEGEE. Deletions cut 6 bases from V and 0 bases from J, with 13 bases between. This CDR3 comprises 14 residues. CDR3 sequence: CASTLGRISYEQYF. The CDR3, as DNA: TGTGCCAGCACCCTGGGTAGGATCTCCTACGAGCAGTACTTC.

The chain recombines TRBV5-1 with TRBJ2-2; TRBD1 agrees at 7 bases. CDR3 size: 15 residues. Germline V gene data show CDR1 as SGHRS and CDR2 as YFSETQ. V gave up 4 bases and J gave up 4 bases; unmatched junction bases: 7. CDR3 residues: CASSLEGQFTGELFF. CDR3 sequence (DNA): TGCGCCAGCAGCCTAGAGGGACAGTTCACCGGGGAGCTGTTTTTT.

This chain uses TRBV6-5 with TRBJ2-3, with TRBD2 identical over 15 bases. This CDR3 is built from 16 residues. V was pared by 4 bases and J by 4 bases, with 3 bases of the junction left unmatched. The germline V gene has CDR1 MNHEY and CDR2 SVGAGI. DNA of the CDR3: TGTGCCAGCAGTTCAGGACTAGCGGGGGGGGCAGATACGCAGTATTTT. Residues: CASSSGLAGGADTQYF.

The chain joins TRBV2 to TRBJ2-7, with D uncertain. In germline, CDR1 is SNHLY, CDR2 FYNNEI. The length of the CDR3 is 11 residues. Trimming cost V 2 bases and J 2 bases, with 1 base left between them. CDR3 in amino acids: CASSETYEQYF. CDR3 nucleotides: TGTGCCAGCAGTGAAACCTACGAGCAGTACTTC.

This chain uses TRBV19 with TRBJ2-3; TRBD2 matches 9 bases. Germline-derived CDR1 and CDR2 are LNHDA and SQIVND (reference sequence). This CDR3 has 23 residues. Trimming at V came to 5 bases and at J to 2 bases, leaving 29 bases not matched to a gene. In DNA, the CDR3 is TGTGCCAGTAGTTCAGGCCTAGGTCCTGCGAATAGCGGGAGCTGGGATCTCACAGATACGCAGTATTTT. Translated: CASSSGLGPANSGSWDLTDTQYF.

The CDR3, as DNA: TGCGCCAGCAGTGCACATCAACGGGGGGCTTCCTACGAGCAGTACTTC. Protein product: CASSAHQRGASYEQYF. V usage is TRBV10-1 and J usage is TRBJ2-7, with D tentatively TRBD2 (7 bases). Germline V gives CDR1 WNHNN, CDR2 SYGVQD (reference sequence). V was shortened by 4 bases and J by 1 base, with 17 bases between the two germline ends. The CDR3 contains 16 residues.

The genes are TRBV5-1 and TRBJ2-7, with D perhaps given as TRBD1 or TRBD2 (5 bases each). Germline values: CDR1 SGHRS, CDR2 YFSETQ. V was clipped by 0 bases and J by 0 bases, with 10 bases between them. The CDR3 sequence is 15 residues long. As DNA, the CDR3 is TGCGCCAGCAGCTTGGCGGCAGGGACCTCCTACGAGCAGTACTTC. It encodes CASSLAAGTSYEQYF.

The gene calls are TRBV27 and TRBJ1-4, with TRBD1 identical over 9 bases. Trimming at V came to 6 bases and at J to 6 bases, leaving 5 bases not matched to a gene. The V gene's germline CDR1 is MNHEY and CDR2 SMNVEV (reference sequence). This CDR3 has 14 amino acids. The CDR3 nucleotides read TGTGCCAGCAGGCCCGGGACAGGGTATGAAAAACTGTTTTTT. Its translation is CASRPGTGYEKLFF.

The CDR3 loop is CASSLISGTSYEQYF. CDR3 nucleotides: TGTGCCAGCAGTTTGATATCTGGAACCTCCTACGAGCAGTACTTC. The chain combines TRBV28 with TRBJ2-7; D is uncertain. The V gene lost 3 bases and the J gene lost 0 bases, with 12 bases spanning the gap. From germline, CDR1 is MDHEN and CDR2 SYDVKM. The CDR3 loop spans 15 amino acids.

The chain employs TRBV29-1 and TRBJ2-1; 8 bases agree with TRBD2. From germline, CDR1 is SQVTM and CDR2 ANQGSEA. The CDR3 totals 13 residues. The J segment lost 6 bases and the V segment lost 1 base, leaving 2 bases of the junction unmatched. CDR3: CSVEVGRVNEQFF. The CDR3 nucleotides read TGCAGCGTTGAAGTCGGGAGGGTCAATGAGCAGTTCTTC.

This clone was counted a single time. The chain's CDR3 is CASSPRLRDENEQFF. The CDR3 DNA reads TGTGCCAGCAGTCCCCGACTCCGAGACGAGAATGAGCAGTTCTTC. The genes are TRBV2 and TRBJ2-1; no clear D. Germline assignment: CDR1 SNHLY and CDR2 FYNNEI. Trimming stripped 5 bases from V and 7 bases from J, with 18 bases between. This CDR3 is 15 amino acids long.

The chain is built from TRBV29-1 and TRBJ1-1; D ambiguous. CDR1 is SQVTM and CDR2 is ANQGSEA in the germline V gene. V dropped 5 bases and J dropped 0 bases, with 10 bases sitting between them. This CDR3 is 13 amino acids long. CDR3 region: CSVLRTVNTEAFF. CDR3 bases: TGCAGCGTTCTTCGAACAGTGAACACTGAAGCTTTCTTT.

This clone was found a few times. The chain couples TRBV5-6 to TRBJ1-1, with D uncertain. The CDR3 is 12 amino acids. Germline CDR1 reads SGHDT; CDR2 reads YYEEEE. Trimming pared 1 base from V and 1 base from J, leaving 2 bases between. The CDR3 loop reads CASSLKNTEAFF. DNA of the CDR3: TGTGCCAGCAGCTTGAAGAACACTGAAGCTTTCTTT.